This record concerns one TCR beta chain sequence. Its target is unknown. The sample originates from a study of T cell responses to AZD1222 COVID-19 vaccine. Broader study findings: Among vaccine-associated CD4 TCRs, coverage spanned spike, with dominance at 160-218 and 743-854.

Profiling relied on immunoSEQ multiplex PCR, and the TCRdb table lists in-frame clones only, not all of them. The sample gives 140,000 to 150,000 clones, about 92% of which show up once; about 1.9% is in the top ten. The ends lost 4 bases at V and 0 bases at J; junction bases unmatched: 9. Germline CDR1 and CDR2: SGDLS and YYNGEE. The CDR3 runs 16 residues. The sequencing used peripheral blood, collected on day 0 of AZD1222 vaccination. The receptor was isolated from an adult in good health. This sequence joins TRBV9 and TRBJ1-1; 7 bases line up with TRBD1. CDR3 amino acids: CASSSKPGQLNTEAFF. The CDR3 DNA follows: TGTGCCAGCAGCTCGAAACCGGGACAGCTGAACACTGAAGCTTTCTTT.